These 19 T cell receptor beta chains originate from one sample sequenced in a study of blood T cells in healthy people across ages. The second PCR ran about 6 to 11 cycles with a sample-barcoded 5' primer and J-beta primers. TCRdb re-analysed the 5' RACE reads in MiXCR, keeping a single row per CDR3 protein. The sample lists hundreds of thousands of distinct CDR3 sequences; roughly 31% were seen once. Sequencing used blood. The receptors shown here come from a woman aged 80 or over in good health.

Ten or more counts support this clonotype. The V call is TRBV7-9, the J call TRBJ2-7, with 7 bases lining up with TRBD1. CDR1 and CDR2 from the germline V gene are SEHNR and FQNEAQ (reference sequence). V lost 5 bases, J lost 6 bases, and 7 bases stayed unmatched. The CDR3 totals 13 residues. The CDR3 loop reads CASSPRTGSEQYF. The DNA of the CDR3 is TGTGCCAGCAGCCCCCGGACAGGCAGCGAGCAGTACTTC.

This clonotype was picked up a small number of times. The chain uses TRBV20-1 and TRBJ2-3; 9 positions match TRBD2. The V gene end was trimmed by 4 bases and the J gene end by 2 bases; junction bases not matched to a gene: 7. CDR1 and CDR2 from the germline V gene are DFQATT and SNEGSKA (reference sequence). The CDR3 runs to 15 residues. The CDR3 reads CSAMRAGGPTDTQYF. The CDR3 DNA sequence: TGCAGTGCTATGAGAGCGGGGGGACCCACAGATACGCAGTATTTT.

The chain has TRBV5-1 and TRBJ1-2; 9 nucleotides agree with TRBD1. The CDR3 runs 15 residues. The junction had 8 bases not matched to a gene; V was cut back by 3 bases and J by 5 bases. The V gene's germline CDR1 is SGHRS and CDR2 YFSETQ. DNA for the CDR3: TGCGCCAGCAGCTCCGCGGGACAGGGCCCTTATGGCTACACCTTC. Translating gives CASSSAGQGPYGYTF.

As regards this clonotype: Germline and junction disagree at one end, which may indicate a read error. The rearrangement joins TRBV28 to TRBJ1-1; 9 nucleotides agree with TRBD1. The germline CDR1 and CDR2 sequences are MDHEN and SYDVKM. This CDR3 has 13 residues. For the CDR3, the DNA is TGTGTCAGCAGGGGACAGGGCGACACTGAAGCTTTCTTT. Translating gives CVSRGQGDTEAFF.

A note on this clonotype: A read error may be the cause here, since a much bigger clone is one base away. The chain couples TRBV6-2 or TRBV6-3 to TRBJ2-7; 11 bases match TRBD1. The CDR3 has 13 amino acids. CDR1 is MNHEY, CDR2 SVGEGT, per germline. Here the CDR3 DNA reads TGTGTCAGTGGACAGGGGGCGGGCAACGAGCAGTACTTC. Its protein is CVSGQGAGNEQYF.

This clonotype was recorded many times. The V gene is TRBV6-1, the J gene TRBJ1-2, with TRBD1 matching 7 bases. The CDR3 extends over 14 amino acids. The germline V gene encodes CDR1 MNHNS and CDR2 SASEGT. J lost 5 bases, V lost 3 bases, and 6 bases had no gene match. CDR3 region: CASSELGTEYGYTF. CDR3 DNA: TGTGCCAGCAGTGAGTTAGGGACAGAATATGGCTACACCTTC.

This sequence joins TRBV5-1 and TRBJ1-1, with D perhaps matching TRBD1 (5 bases). The CDR3 has 15 residues. Germline V gene data show CDR1 as SGHRS and CDR2 as YFSETQ. V was pared by 0 bases and J by 2 bases, with 11 bases between. Here the CDR3 DNA reads TGCGCCAGCAGCTTGGCACCGGGGCCAAACACTGAAGCTTTCTTT. Translation: CASSLAPGPNTEAFF.

In its sample, this clonotype was seen many times. J is TRBJ2-1 and V is TRBV24-1; 7 bases align to TRBD1. Looked up from germline, CDR1 is KGHDR and CDR2 is SFDVKD. The trim removed 10 bases at V and 2 bases at J, leaving 1 base unmatched. The CDR3 runs to 12 residues. In DNA form, the CDR3 reads TGTGCCACGGGACAGACCTACAATGAGCAGTTCTTC. Translating it yields CATGQTYNEQFF.

This clonotype was seen at least ten times. The chain recombines TRBV7-8 with TRBJ2-1, with TRBD2 matching over 9 bases. CDR1 is SGHVS, CDR2 FQNEAQ, per germline. CDR3 size: 16 residues. V was clipped by 2 bases and J by 4 bases; unmatched bases: 6. This chain's CDR3 is CASSLSTAGGYNEQFF. The CDR3 DNA reads TGTGCCAGCAGCTTATCTACAGCGGGGGGTTACAATGAGCAGTTCTTC.

Remarks on this clonotype: This may be a read error: a much more frequent sequence differs by one nucleotide. This chain joins TRBV12-3 or TRBV12-4 and TRBJ2-1, with 7 bases that match TRBD2. The CDR3 loop spans 15 amino acids. With 3 bases clipped from V and 6 bases from J, the junction kept 8 bases outside the gene matches. The CDR3 coding sequence is TGTGCCAGCAGTTTCTCGGGGGGTCCCTGCAATGAGCAGTTCTTC. Protein product: CASSFSGGPCNEQFF.

The CDR3 reads CASRATGGYYNEQFF. As DNA, the CDR3 is TGTGCCAGCAGGGCGACAGGGGGCTACTACAATGAGCAGTTCTTC. The chain employs TRBV3-1 and TRBJ2-1; TRBD1 agrees at 10 bases. The trim removed 6 bases at V and 3 bases at J, leaving 5 bases unmatched. This CDR3 spans 15 amino acids. Per germline, CDR1 LGHDT and CDR2 YNNKEL (reference sequence).

The chain combines TRBV28 with TRBJ2-7; TRBD2 might be the D (6 bases). The germline V gene encodes CDR1 MDHEN and CDR2 SYDVKM. The CDR3 is made up of 16 amino acids. Trimming pared 6 bases from V and 7 bases from J, leaving 25 bases between. The CDR3 spells CASSPISGGSVWEQYF. The CDR3 DNA reads TGTGCCAGCAGCCCGATATCAGGAGGGAGCGTGTGGGAGCAGTACTTC.

This clonotype was recorded a few times. Just one base apart from a much larger clone, this may be a read error. The V gene is TRBV10-3, the J gene TRBJ2-5; 7 bases match TRBD2. V was clipped by 6 bases and J by 11 bases; unmatched bases: 12. Per the germline V gene, CDR1 is ENHRY and CDR2 is SYGVKD. There are 13 residues in the CDR3. As DNA, the CDR3 is TGTGCCATCAGCAGGGAGGGCGAAAATGAGCAGTACTTC. The encoded protein is CAISREGENEQYF.

This clonotype has just a few counts. The V gene is TRBV15, the J gene TRBJ1-5, with D perhaps TRBD1 (5 bases). The CDR3 is 14 residues long. The V and J ends lost 3 bases and 4 bases respectively, with 10 bases between them. Germline CDR1 LNHNV, CDR2 YYDKDF (reference sequence). CDR3 region: CATSSLGANQPQHF. In DNA form, the CDR3 reads TGTGCCACCAGCAGTCTCGGGGCAAATCAGCCCCAGCATTTT.

The chain uses TRBV5-1 and TRBJ2-2, with D possibly called TRBD1 or TRBD2 (7 bases each). This CDR3 has 15 amino acids. Deletions cut 3 bases from V and 4 bases from J, with 13 bases between. Germline values: CDR1 SGHRS, CDR2 YFSETQ. CDR3 in amino acids: CASSWGGQLTGELFF. CDR3 DNA: TGCGCCAGCAGCTGGGGGGGACAGCTCACCGGGGAGCTGTTTTTT.

The chain carries TRBV7-9 and TRBJ2-4, with 12 bases matching TRBD2. Germline trimming cut 4 bases from V and 15 bases from J; bases unmatched to any gene: 13. The CDR3 extends over 15 amino acids. Looked up from germline, CDR1 is SEHNR and CDR2 is FQNEAQ (reference sequence). CDR3 in amino acids: CASSWSSGGAGERYF. The DNA of the CDR3 is TGTGCCAGCAGCTGGTCTAGCGGGGGGGCGGGCGAGCGGTACTTC.

A few counts support this clonotype. The rearrangement joins TRBV30 to TRBJ1-2; 12 nucleotides agree with TRBD1. V gave up 5 bases and J gave up 8 bases; unmatched junction bases: 6. The CDR3 sequence is 13 residues long. Per germline, CDR1 GTSNPN and CDR2 SVGIG (reference sequence). CDR3 residues: CAWQGQGALGYTF. CDR3 in DNA: TGTGCCTGGCAGGGACAGGGGGCGTTAGGCTACACCTTC.

In its sample, this clonotype was seen many times. The chain combines TRBV3-1 with TRBJ2-3, with D possibly matching TRBD1 (7 bases). Germline V lookup: CDR1 LGHDT, CDR2 YNNKEL (reference sequence). The CDR3 spans 14 residues. V lost 1 base, J lost 6 bases, and 11 bases lay in between. CDR3 nucleotides: TGTGCCAGCAGCCAAGTTGCAGGGGGGGATACGCAGTATTTT. This translates into CASSQVAGGDTQYF.

This clonotype was seen ten or more times. J is TRBJ2-7 and V is TRBV4-1; either TRBD1 or TRBD2 may fit D (7 bases each). V was shortened by 0 bases and J by 3 bases, with 12 bases between the two germline ends. The germline V gene encodes CDR1 MGHRA and CDR2 YSYEKL. The CDR3 is made up of 15 amino acids. CDR3 protein: CASSQDDREGYEQYF. The CDR3, as DNA: TGCGCCAGCAGCCAAGATGACAGGGAGGGCTACGAGCAGTACTTC.